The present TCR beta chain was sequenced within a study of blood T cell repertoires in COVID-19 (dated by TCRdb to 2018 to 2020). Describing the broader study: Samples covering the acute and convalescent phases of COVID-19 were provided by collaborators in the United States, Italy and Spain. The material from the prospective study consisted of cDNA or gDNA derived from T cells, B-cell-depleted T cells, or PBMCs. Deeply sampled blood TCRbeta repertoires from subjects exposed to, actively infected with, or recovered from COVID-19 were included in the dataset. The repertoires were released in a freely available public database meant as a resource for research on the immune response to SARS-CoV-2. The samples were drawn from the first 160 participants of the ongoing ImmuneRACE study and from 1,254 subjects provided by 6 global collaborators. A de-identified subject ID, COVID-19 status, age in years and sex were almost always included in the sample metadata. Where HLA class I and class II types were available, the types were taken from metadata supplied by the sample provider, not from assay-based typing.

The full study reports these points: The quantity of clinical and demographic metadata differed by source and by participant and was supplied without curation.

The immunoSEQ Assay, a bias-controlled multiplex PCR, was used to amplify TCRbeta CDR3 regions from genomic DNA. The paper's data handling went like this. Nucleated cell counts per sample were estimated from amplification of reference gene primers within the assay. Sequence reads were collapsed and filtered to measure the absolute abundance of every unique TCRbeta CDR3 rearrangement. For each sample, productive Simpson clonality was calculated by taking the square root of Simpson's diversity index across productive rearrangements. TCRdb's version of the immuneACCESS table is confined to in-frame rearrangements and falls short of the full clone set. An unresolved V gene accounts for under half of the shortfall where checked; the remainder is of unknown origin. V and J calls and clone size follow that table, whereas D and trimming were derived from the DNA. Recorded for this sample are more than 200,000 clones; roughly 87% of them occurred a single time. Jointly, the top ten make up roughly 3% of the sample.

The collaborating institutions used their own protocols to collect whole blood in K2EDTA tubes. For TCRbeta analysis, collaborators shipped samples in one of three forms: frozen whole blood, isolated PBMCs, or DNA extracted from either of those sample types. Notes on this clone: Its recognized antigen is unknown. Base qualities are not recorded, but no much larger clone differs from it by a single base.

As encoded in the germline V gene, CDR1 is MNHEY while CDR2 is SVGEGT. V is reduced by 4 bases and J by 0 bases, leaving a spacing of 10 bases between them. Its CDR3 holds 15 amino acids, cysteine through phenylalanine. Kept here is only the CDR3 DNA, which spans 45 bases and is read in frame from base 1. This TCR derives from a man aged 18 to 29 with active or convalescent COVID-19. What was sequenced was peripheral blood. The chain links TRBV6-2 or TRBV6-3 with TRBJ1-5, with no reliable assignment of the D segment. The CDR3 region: CASSLVASSNQPQHF. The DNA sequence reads TGTGCCAGCAGTTTGGTGGCCTCTAGCAATCAGCCCCAGCATTTT.